Following are 28 T cell receptor beta chains from one sample sequenced in a study of blood T cell repertoires in COVID-19. Assay: immunoSEQ multiplex PCR; the TCRdb copy retains only in-frame clones and omits some. The sample includes some 250,000 clones, just over 90% seen only once; the top ten take about 2%. The sample consisted of PBMCs or T cells enriched from blood (not recorded which). Receptors were obtained from a woman aged 40 to 50 with acute COVID-19.

CDR3 residues: CASSEQGAPYEQYF. As DNA, the CDR3 is TGCGCCAGCAGTGAGCAGGGGGCCCCCTACGAGCAGTACTTC. The chain uses TRBV10-1 and TRBJ2-7, with 8 bases aligning to TRBD1. In germline, CDR1 is WNHNN, CDR2 SYGVQD (reference sequence). Trimming cost V 2 bases and J 2 bases; bases outside gene matches: 2. CDR3 length equals 14 residues.

This clone was picked up a small number of times. V and J are TRBV28 and TRBJ1-1, with D unresolved. This CDR3 has 14 residues. V was clipped by 4 bases and J by 5 bases, with 14 bases between them. Germline V gene data show CDR1 as MDHEN and CDR2 as SYDVKM. CDR3 bases: TGTGCCAGCAGTTCGACCCCCGGGAAAACTGAAGCTTTCTTT. Its translation: CASSSTPGKTEAFF.

This chain connects TRBV12-3 or TRBV12-4 to TRBJ2-7; TRBD1 aligns across 7 bases. The J segment lost 7 bases and the V segment lost 5 bases, leaving 8 bases of the junction unmatched. The CDR3 consists of 13 residues. CDR3: CASSKGQEVEQYF. As DNA, the CDR3 is TGTGCCAGCAGTAAAGGACAGGAGGTGGAGCAGTACTTC.

The V and J genes are TRBV11-2 and TRBJ1-1; TRBD1 might be the D (5 bases). Germline CDR1 reads SGHAT; CDR2 reads FQNNGV. The CDR3 has 14 amino acids. The germline V and J ends were trimmed by 7 bases and 2 bases, with 14 bases remaining between them. Here the CDR3 reads CASKDTGVNTEAFF. CDR3 sequence (DNA): TGTGCCAGCAAGGATACGGGGGTTAACACTGAAGCTTTCTTT. The full variable domain, in which reference TRBV11-2 and TRBJ1-1 provide the parts outside the CDR3, is EAGVAQSPRYKIIEKRQSVAFWCNPISGHATLYWYQQILGQGPKLLIQFQNNGVVDDSQLPKDRFSAERLKGVDSTLKIQPAKLEDSAVYLCASKDTGVNTEAFFGQGTRLTVV.

The CDR3 is CASSLAIAGGGNEQFF. CDR3 nucleotides: TGTGCCAGCAGCTTAGCGATAGCGGGGGGAGGAAATGAGCAGTTCTTC. The chain employs TRBV7-9 and TRBJ2-1, with 10 bases that match TRBD2. Per germline, CDR1 SEHNR and CDR2 FQNEAQ (reference sequence). The CDR3 extends over 16 amino acids. Trimming at V came to 0 bases and at J to 7 bases, leaving 6 bases not matched to a gene.

This chain links TRBV24-1 with TRBJ1-2; possibly TRBD1 for D (6 bases). The V gene's germline CDR1 is KGHDR and CDR2 SFDVKD. The CDR3 covers 14 residues. V was shortened by 4 bases and J by 2 bases, with 10 bases between the two germline ends. CDR3 sequence (DNA): TGTGCCACCAGTGACCCAACAGGGAACTATGGCTACACCTTC. Its protein product is CATSDPTGNYGYTF.

The chain links TRBV7-2 to TRBJ1-5; D gene uncertain. Trimming took 5 bases from V and 7 from J, leaving 15 bases between them. This CDR3 has 14 amino acids. Germline CDR1 reads SGHTA; CDR2 reads FQGNSA. The CDR3: CASSLYGAQQPQHF. DNA for the CDR3: TGTGCCAGCAGCCTTTACGGAGCGCAGCAGCCCCAGCATTTT.

This clone was detected only once. The chain is built from TRBV11-2 and TRBJ1-4, with 9 bases matching TRBD1. V shed 5 bases, J shed 7 bases, and the junction held 17 bases outside the gene matches. Germline loops: CDR1 SGHAT, CDR2 FQNNGV. The CDR3 covers 18 residues. The CDR3 is CASSLRDRVLEYGEKLFF. CDR3 coding DNA: TGTGCCAGCAGCCTCCGGGACAGGGTTTTGGAGTATGGTGAAAAACTGTTTTTT.

The chain employs TRBV5-5 and TRBJ1-1; 9 bases are a match to TRBD1. The CDR3 is made up of 17 amino acids. Per the germline V gene, CDR1 is SGHKS and CDR2 is YYEKEE (reference sequence). With V trimmed by 4 bases and J by 1 base, 11 bases remained unmatched. The CDR3 sequence: CASSNRDRALENTEAFF. In nucleotides, the CDR3 is TGTGCCAGCAGCAACCGGGACAGGGCCCTGGAGAACACTGAAGCTTTCTTT. Using reference TRBV5-5 and TRBJ1-1 for the parts outside the CDR3, the full variable domain is DAGVTQSPTHLIKTRGQQVTLRCSPISGHKSVSWYQQVLGQGPQFIFQYYEKEERGRGNFPDRFSARQFPNYSSELNVNALLLGDSALYLCASSNRDRALENTEAFFGQGTRLTVV.

V and J are TRBV10-3 and TRBJ2-3, with 10 nucleotides matching TRBD2. The CDR3 covers 13 residues. Germline values: CDR1 ENHRY, CDR2 SYGVKD. J was trimmed by 2 bases and V by 8 bases; bases with no gene match: 1. CDR3 amino acids: CAILAGDTDTQYF. The CDR3 DNA is TGTGCCATCCTAGCGGGAGACACAGATACGCAGTATTTT.

This clone was seen a handful of times. CDR3 region: CASSPLTGGLTDTQYF. In DNA, the CDR3 is TGTGCCAGCAGCCCTTTGACAGGGGGACTCACAGATACGCAGTATTTT. The V call is TRBV6-2 or TRBV6-3, the J call TRBJ2-3, with 9 bases identical to TRBD1. Germline lookup yields CDR1 MNHEY and CDR2 SVGEGT. With 6 bases clipped from V and 2 bases from J, the junction kept 9 bases outside the gene matches. CDR3 length equals 16 residues.

The chain has TRBV24-1 and TRBJ1-5; tentative D call: TRBD1 (5 bases). The germline CDR1 and CDR2 sequences are KGHDR and SFDVKD. Between the trimmed V and J ends, which lost 9 bases and 2 bases, there was a span of 16 bases. CDR3 length: 15 residues. This chain's CDR3 is CATRAGGLGNQPQHF. Here the CDR3 DNA reads TGTGCCACCCGCGCCGGGGGTTTAGGCAATCAGCCCCAGCATTTT.

The chain has TRBV7-2 and TRBJ2-5, with D hard to call. The CDR3 length is 13 residues. Between the trimmed V and J ends, which lost 5 bases and 5 bases, there was a span of 12 bases. Germline CDR1 reads SGHTA; CDR2 reads FQGNSA. CDR3 loop: CASSHDPGETQYF. CDR3 in DNA: TGTGCCAGCAGCCACGATCCGGGTGAGACCCAGTACTTC. Complete variable domain (other parts from reference TRBV7-2 and TRBJ2-5): GAGVSQSPSNKVTEKGKDVELRCDPISGHTALYWYRQSLGQGLEFLIYFQGNSAPDKSGLPSDRFSAERTGGSVSTLTIQRTQQEDSAVYLCASSHDPGETQYFGPGTRLLVL.

The rearrangement joins TRBV5-1 to TRBJ1-1, with TRBD1 matching over 11 bases. Germline values: CDR1 SGHRS, CDR2 YFSETQ. The CDR3 contains 15 residues. Trimming at V came to 0 bases and at J to 5 bases, leaving 3 bases not matched to a gene. The CDR3 loop reads CASSLVGDRGTEAFF. CDR3 coding DNA: TGCGCCAGCAGCTTGGTGGGGGACAGGGGGACTGAAGCTTTCTTT.

This clone was seen a few times. The rearrangement uses TRBV20-1 and TRBJ1-2, with D possibly TRBD1 on 6 matching bases. Between the trimmed V and J ends, which lost 3 bases and 6 bases, there was a span of 8 bases. The CDR3 is made up of 11 amino acids. The germline V gene encodes CDR1 DFQATT and CDR2 SNEGSKA (reference sequence). This CDR3 is CSASGGDGYTF. For the CDR3, the DNA is TGCAGTGCTAGTGGGGGCGATGGCTACACCTTC.

The chain has TRBV10-3 and TRBJ1-2; 9 nucleotides match TRBD1. The germline V gene has CDR1 ENHRY and CDR2 SYGVKD. Trimming removed 1 base from V and 0 bases from J; junction bases left unmatched: 0. CDR3 length: 15 residues. CDR3 nucleotide sequence: TGTGCCATCAGTGAGTGGGACAGGGCTAACTATGGCTACACCTTC. Translated: CAISEWDRANYGYTF.

V usage is TRBV11-2 and J usage is TRBJ2-2, with TRBD2 as a possible D gene (6 bases). Germline CDR1 and CDR2: SGHAT and FQNNGV. This CDR3 comprises 16 residues. Trimming left V 3 bases short and J 6 bases short, with 17 bases between. CDR3 coding DNA: TGTGCCAGCAGCTTGAATGGGAGGCAGAGGGCCGGGGAGCTGTTTTTT. Protein: CASSLNGRQRAGELFF.

The CDR3 is CASSFELAKGTGELFF. As DNA, the CDR3 is TGTGCCAGCAGCTTTGAACTAGCGAAGGGCACCGGGGAGCTGTTTTTT. The V gene is TRBV5-4, the J gene TRBJ2-2; 7 positions agree with TRBD2. V dropped 2 bases and J dropped 4; count of bases not matched to a gene: 8. The CDR3 totals 16 residues. The germline V gene has CDR1 SGHNT and CDR2 YYREEE (reference sequence).

The DNA for the CDR3 is TGTGCCAGCAGCTTGCAGATCGCGAACACCGGGGAGCTGTTTTTT. Translating it yields CASSLQIANTGELFF. This chain uses TRBV5-6 with TRBJ2-2; D is unresolved. The CDR3 loop spans 15 amino acids. Per germline, CDR1 SGHDT and CDR2 YYEEEE. The V gene lost 1 base and the J gene lost 0 bases, with 7 bases spanning the gap.

The chain carries TRBV7-8 and TRBJ2-3; 7 bases are a match to TRBD2. The CDR3 sequence is 13 residues long. CDR1 is SGHVS and CDR2 is FQNEAQ in the germline V gene. The trim removed 5 bases at V and 8 bases at J, leaving 7 bases unmatched. Here the CDR3 reads CASSPLARGTQYF. The DNA of the CDR3 is TGTGCCAGCAGCCCACTAGCGAGAGGTACGCAGTATTTT.

V usage is TRBV7-2 and J usage is TRBJ1-1, with D possibly being TRBD1 (5 bases). This CDR3 has 15 residues. Trimming cost V 2 bases and J 4 bases, with 14 bases left between them. From germline, CDR1 is SGHTA and CDR2 FQGNSA. This CDR3 is CASSLMDIGITEAFF. The CDR3, as DNA: TGTGCCAGCAGCTTAATGGACATAGGGATCACTGAAGCTTTCTTT.

The CDR3 is CASSIGQGDNEQFF. As DNA, the CDR3 is TGTGCCAGCAGCATTGGGCAGGGCGACAATGAGCAGTTCTTC. The chain links TRBV5-4 to TRBJ2-1, with D perhaps matching TRBD1 (5 bases). CDR1 is SGHNT and CDR2 is YYREEE in the germline V gene (reference sequence). Trimming pared 4 bases from V and 5 bases from J, leaving 13 bases between. The CDR3 totals 14 residues. Full variable domain (missing parts from reference TRBV5-4 and TRBJ2-1): ETGVTQSPTHLIKTRGQQVTLRCSSQSGHNTVSWYQQALGQGPQFIFQYYREEENGRGNFPPRFSGLQFPNYSSELNVNALELDDSALYLCASSIGQGDNEQFFGPGTRLTVL.

The rearrangement joins TRBV30 to TRBJ1-3; D call uncertain. The CDR3 is 14 amino acids. Trimming removed 4 bases from V and 5 bases from J, with 15 bases in between. Germline-derived CDR1 and CDR2 are GTSNPN and SVGIG (reference sequence). The CDR3 spells CAWTTPEERNTIYF. Written as DNA, the CDR3 is TGTGCCTGGACCACACCCGAAGAAAGAAACACCATATATTTT.

The chain links TRBV5-6 to TRBJ1-1; 7 nucleotides agree with TRBD1. With 2 bases clipped from V and 3 bases from J, the junction kept 13 bases outside the gene matches. The germline gives CDR1 SGHDT, CDR2 YYEEEE. The CDR3 loop spans 17 amino acids. For the CDR3, the DNA is TGTGCCAGCAGCTTAATAGGGGGCGAGGGCGGGGACACTGAAGCTTTCTTT. Its translation is CASSLIGGEGGDTEAFF.

The rearrangement joins TRBV2 to TRBJ2-2; D unresolved. Trimming removed 6 bases at V and 7 bases at J, with 6 bases between. This CDR3 has 11 residues. Germline assignment: CDR1 SNHLY and CDR2 FYNNEI. The CDR3 DNA is TGTGCCAGCAGGTACAGCGGGGAGCTGTTTTTT. Its protein product is CASRYSGELFF.

V gene TRBV5-1 combines with J gene TRBJ1-2; no clear D gene. Trimming removed 0 bases at V and 6 bases at J, with 12 bases between. The CDR3 totals 14 residues. The germline V gene has CDR1 SGHRS and CDR2 YFSETQ. The CDR3 sequence: CASSLEVLGNGYTF. DNA for the CDR3: TGCGCCAGCAGCTTGGAGGTCTTGGGCAATGGCTACACCTTC. The variable domain in full, with the rest retrieved from reference TRBV5-1 and TRBJ1-2, is KAGVTQTPRYLIKTRGQQVTLSCSPISGHRSVSWYQQTPGQGLQFLFEYFSETQRNKGNFPGRFSGRQFSNSRSEMNVSTLELGDSALYLCASSLEVLGNGYTFGSGTRLTVV.

Only one count was recorded for this clone. The J gene is TRBJ1-2, the V gene TRBV27, with D possibly matching TRBD1 (5 bases). CDR1 is MNHEY, CDR2 SMNVEV, per germline (reference sequence). The CDR3 contains 15 residues. Deletions cut 5 bases from V and 5 bases from J, with 18 bases between. CDR3 nucleotides: TGTGCCAGCAGTCCGCCGGGACTCCTTCCTTATGGCTACACCTTC. Protein sequence: CASSPPGLLPYGYTF.

Written as DNA, the CDR3 is TGTGCCAGCAGCAACATTCAGGGACTGAACGATGGCTACACCTTC. Protein sequence: CASSNIQGLNDGYTF. The J gene is TRBJ1-2, the V gene TRBV9, with D possibly being TRBD1 (5 bases). CDR3 size: 15 residues. The V and J ends lost 4 bases and 6 bases respectively, with 19 bases between them. Germline V gene sequence: CDR1 SGDLS, CDR2 YYNGEE.